Described below is a single TCR beta chain sequence and its context. This sample was included in a study of T cells after yellow fever vaccination. The germline V gene encodes CDR1 SGHAT and CDR2 FQDESV (reference sequence). V shed 4 bases and J 4 bases; nucleotides not matched to a gene: 10. This CDR3 region has 18 residues. TCRdb re-called the 5' RACE reads through MiXCR, storing one row per CDR3 protein. The sample includes hundreds of thousands of distinct CDR3 sequences, approximately 13% seen only once; the top ten take around an eighth. The receptor was isolated from a man in his thirties or forties who received the YFV17D yellow fever vaccine. V is TRBV11-1 and J is TRBJ2-3; 14 nucleotides match TRBD2. The input for sequencing was PBMCs, taken on the day of the yellow fever booster vaccination. The chain's CDR3 is CASSSGTSGRSSADTQYF. CDR3 in DNA: TGTGCCAGCAGCTCAGGGACTAGCGGGAGATCAAGCGCAGATACGCAGTATTTT. The entire variable domain, with the rest obtained from reference TRBV11-1 and TRBJ2-3, is as follows: EAEVAQSPRYKITEKSQAVAFWCDPISGHATLYWYRQILGQGPELLVQFQDESVVDDSQLPKDRFSAERLKGVDSTLKIQPAELGDSAMYLCASSSGTSGRSSADTQYFGPGTRLTVL.